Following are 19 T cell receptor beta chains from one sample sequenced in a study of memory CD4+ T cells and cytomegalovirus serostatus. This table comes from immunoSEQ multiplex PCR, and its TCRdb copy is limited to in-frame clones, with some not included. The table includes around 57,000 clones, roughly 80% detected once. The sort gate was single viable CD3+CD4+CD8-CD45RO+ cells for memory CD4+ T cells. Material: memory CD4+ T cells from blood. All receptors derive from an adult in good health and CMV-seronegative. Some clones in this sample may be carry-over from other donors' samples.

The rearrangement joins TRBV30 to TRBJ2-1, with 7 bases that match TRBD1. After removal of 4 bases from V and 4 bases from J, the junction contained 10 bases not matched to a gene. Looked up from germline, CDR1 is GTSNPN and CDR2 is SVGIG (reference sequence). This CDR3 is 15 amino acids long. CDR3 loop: CAWIEGGTLYNEQFF. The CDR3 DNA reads TGTGCCTGGATCGAAGGGGGCACTCTGTACAATGAGCAGTTCTTC.

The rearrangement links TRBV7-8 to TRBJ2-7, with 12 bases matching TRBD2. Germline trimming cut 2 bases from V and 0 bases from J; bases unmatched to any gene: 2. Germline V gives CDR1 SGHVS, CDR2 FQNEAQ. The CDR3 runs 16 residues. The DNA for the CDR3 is TGTGCCAGCAGCTTACCTAGCGGGGGGGCCTCCTACGAGCAGTACTTC. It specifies CASSLPSGGASYEQYF.

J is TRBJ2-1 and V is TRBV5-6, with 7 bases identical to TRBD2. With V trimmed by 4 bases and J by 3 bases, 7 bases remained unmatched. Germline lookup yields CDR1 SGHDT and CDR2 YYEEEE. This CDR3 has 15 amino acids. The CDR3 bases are TGTGCCAGCAGCGACGGGGGGAGGGGCTACAATGAGCAGTTCTTC. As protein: CASSDGGRGYNEQFF.

As DNA, the CDR3 is TGTGCCAGCAGTGAAGGTAGTTCGGCAGATACGCAGTATTTT. Its translation is CASSEGSSADTQYF. The genes are TRBV2 and TRBJ2-3; D ambiguous. Trimming pared 1 base from V and 4 bases from J, leaving 9 bases between. Germline V gene data show CDR1 as SNHLY and CDR2 as FYNNEI. The CDR3 spans 14 residues.

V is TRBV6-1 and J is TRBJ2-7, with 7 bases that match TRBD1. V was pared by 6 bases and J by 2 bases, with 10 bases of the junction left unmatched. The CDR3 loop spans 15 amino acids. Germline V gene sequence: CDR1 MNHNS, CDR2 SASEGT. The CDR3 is CASSTLTGTPYEQYF. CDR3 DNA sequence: TGTGCCAGCAGCACCTTGACAGGGACACCCTACGAGCAGTACTTC.

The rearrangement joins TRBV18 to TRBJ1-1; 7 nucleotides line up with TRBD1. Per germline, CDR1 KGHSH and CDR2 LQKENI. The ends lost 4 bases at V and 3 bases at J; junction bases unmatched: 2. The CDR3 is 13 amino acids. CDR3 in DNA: TGTGCCAGCTCACTGGGACAGCACACTGAAGCTTTCTTT. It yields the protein CASSLGQHTEAFF.

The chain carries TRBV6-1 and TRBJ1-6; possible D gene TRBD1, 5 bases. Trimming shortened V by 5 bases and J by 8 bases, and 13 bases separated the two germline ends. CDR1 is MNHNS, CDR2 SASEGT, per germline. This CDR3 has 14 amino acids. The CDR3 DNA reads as TGTGCCAGCAGTCGAAGCGAAGGGGATTCACCCCTCCACTTT. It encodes CASSRSEGDSPLHF.

The CDR3 region has the DNA TGTGCCAGCAGCTTGTGGGACAGGGGTAACTATGGCTACACCTTC. It yields the protein CASSLWDRGNYGYTF. V is TRBV5-4 and J is TRBJ1-2; 10 nucleotides align to TRBD1. Germline CDR1 reads SGHNT; CDR2 reads YYREEE (reference sequence). Germline trimming cut 1 base from V and 1 base from J; bases unmatched to any gene: 1. CDR3 length: 15 residues.

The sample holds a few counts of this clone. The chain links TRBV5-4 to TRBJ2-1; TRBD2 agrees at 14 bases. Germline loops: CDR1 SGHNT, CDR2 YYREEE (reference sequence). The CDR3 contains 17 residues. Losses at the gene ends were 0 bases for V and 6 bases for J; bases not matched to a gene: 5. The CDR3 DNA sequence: TGTGCCAGCAGCTTGGGGGCGGGACTAGCGGGGGTCAATGAGCAGTTCTTC. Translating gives CASSLGAGLAGVNEQFF. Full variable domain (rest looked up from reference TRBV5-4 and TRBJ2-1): ETGVTQSPTHLIKTRGQQVTLRCSSQSGHNTVSWYQQALGQGPQFIFQYYREEENGRGNFPPRFSGLQFPNYSSELNVNALELDDSALYLCASSLGAGLAGVNEQFFGPGTRLTVL.

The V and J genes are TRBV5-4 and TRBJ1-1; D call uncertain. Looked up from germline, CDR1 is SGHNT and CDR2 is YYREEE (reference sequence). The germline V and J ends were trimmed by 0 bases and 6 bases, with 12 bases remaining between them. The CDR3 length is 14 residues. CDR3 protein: CASSLGGYIAEAFF. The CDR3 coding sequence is TGTGCCAGCAGCTTGGGGGGATACATAGCTGAAGCTTTCTTT.

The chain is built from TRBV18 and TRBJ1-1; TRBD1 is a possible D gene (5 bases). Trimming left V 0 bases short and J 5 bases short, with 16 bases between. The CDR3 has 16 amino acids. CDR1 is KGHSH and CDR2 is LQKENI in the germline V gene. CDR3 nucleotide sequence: TGTGCCAGCTCACCACCAGGAGTGGGTAAGGGGACTGAAGCTTTCTTT. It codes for CASSPPGVGKGTEAFF. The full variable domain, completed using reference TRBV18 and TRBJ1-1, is NAGVMQNPRHLVRRRGQEARLRCSPMKGHSHVYWYRQLPEEGLKFMVYLQKENIIDESGMPKERFSAEFPKEGPSILRIQQVVRGDSAAYFCASSPPGVGKGTEAFFGQGTRLTVV.

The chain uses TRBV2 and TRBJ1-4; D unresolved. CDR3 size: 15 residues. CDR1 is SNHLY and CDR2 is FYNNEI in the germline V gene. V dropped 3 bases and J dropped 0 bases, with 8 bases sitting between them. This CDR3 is CASSDASATNEKLFF. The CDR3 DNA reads TGTGCCAGCAGTGATGCTTCGGCAACTAATGAAAAACTGTTTTTT.

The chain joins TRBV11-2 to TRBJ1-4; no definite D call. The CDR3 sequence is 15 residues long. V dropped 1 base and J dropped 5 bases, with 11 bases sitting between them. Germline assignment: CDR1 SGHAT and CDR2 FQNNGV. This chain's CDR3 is CASSLVGQTNEKLFF. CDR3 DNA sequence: TGTGCCAGCAGCTTAGTAGGGCAGACGAATGAAAAACTGTTTTTT.

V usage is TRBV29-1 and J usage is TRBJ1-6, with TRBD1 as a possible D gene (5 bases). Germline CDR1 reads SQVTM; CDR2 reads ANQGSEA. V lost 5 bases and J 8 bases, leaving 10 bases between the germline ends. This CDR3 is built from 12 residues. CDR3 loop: CSVRQGDSPLHF. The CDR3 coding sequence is TGCAGCGTTAGGCAGGGAGATTCACCCCTCCACTTT.

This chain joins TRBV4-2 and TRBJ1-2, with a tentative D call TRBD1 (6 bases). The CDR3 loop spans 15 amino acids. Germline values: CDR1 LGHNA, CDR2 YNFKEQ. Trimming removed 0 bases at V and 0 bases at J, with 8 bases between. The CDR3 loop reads CASSQEPGANYGYTF. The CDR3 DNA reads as TGTGCCAGCAGCCAAGAGCCAGGGGCTAACTATGGCTACACCTTC.

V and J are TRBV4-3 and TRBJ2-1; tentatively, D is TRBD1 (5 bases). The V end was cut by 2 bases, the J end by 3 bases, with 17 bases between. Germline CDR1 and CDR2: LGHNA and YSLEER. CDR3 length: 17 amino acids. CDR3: CASSQNPGQGIYNEQFF. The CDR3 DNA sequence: TGCGCCAGCAGCCAAAATCCGGGCCAGGGTATCTACAATGAGCAGTTCTTC.

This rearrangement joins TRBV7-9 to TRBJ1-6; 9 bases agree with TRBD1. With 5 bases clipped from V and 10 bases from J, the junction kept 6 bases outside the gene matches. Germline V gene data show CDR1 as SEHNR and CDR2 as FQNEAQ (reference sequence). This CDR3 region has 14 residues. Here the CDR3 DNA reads TGTGCCAGCAGCAAGTGGACAGGGGACTCACCCCTCCACTTT. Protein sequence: CASSKWTGDSPLHF.

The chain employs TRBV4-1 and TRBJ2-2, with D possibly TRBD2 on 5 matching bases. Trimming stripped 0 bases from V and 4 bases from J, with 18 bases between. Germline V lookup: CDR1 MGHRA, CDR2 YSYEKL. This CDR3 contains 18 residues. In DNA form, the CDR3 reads TGCGCCAGCAGCCAAGAGGCAGGACGCCTAGGGAGCACCGGGGAGCTGTTTTTT. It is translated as CASSQEAGRLGSTGELFF.

CDR3 sequence (DNA): TGTGCCAGCAGTGGACAGATACTAGGCTCCTACGAGCAGTACTTC. Its translation is CASSGQILGSYEQYF. This chain joins TRBV6-6 and TRBJ2-7; D is perhaps TRBD1 (6 bases). Trimming cost V 5 bases and J 0 bases, with 14 bases left between them. The CDR3 runs 15 residues. In germline, CDR1 is MNHNY, CDR2 SVGAGI (reference sequence).